This T cell receptor (beta chain) was sequenced for a study of T cell responses to AZD1222 COVID-19 vaccine (dated by TCRdb to the early 2020s). Context from the whole study: A total of 233 trial participants underwent TCR sequencing, of whom about 210 received two doses of AZD1222 and around 26 received two doses of the MenACWY control vaccine. Trial participants were enrolled by age into 18-55, 56-69 and 70-plus year subgroups, with 148, 28 and 57 TCR-sequenced participants respectively. Overall results and qualifications from the work: Reportedly, almost half of the unique spike-specific TCRs recognized epitopes lying outside the regions that are mutated in the B.1.351 and B.1.1.7 variants. Because no samples from the day 14 peak response were available, repertoires could be characterized only after the peak T cell response. Conclusions about previously exposed vaccinees were limited because only 5 or 6 AZD1222 recipients were SARS-CoV-2 seropositive at baseline. In the small 56-69-year group, the increase in depth fell short of significance, most likely because of low power. Participants were mostly white British and included more females than males, and it was suggested by the authors that clonal diversity may have been underestimated. CD4 TCRs associated with the vaccine covered the entire spike protein, and the dominant responses were in regions 160-218 and 743-854. After two AZD1222 doses, spike-specific TCR breadth and depth were significantly higher than at day 0 and than in MenACWY recipients.

The sample's time point label, in plain terms: about 28 days (+/-7) after the second vaccine dose. Because spike-specific TCR depth and breadth did not differ between the two schedules, AZD1222 recipients who got a second dose at roughly 4 weeks were pooled with those who got a second dose at roughly 12 weeks. The vaccinee samples were drawn from two UK trials, COV001 and COV002, one of which was a single-blind randomized controlled phase 2/3 trial testing AZD1222 (ChAdOx1 nCoV-19) in healthy adults. Trial participant PBMC samples were collected at day 0 and day 28 after the second dose for TCRbeta chain sequencing. The CDR3 regions of human TCRbeta chains were analyzed by immunosequencing. Regarding the original processing steps: TCRs in the repertoires were matched against a reference library of SARS-CoV-2-specific TCRs that had been generated with the MIRA antigen-specificity platform. Breadth meant the fraction of unique TCRs that were SARS-CoV-2-associated, whereas depth meant the fraction of total T cells that were SARS-CoV-2-associated. Using the MIRA data, each spike-specific TCR was assigned both to the spike region to which the TCR was reactive and to a CD4 or CD8 class. Log10-transformed breadth and depth values were compared by one-way ANOVA with Sidak's multiple comparisons tests. TCRdb re-hosts the immuneACCESS table, in-frame sequences only. Its copies lack some clones; in the studies checked, an unresolved V gene accounts for under half of them, and the cause for the rest is not known. That table is the source of V, J and clone size, and D and trimming were worked out from the DNA. The sample table shows tens of thousands of clones, and nearly 90% are seen once. Over 7.5% of the sample is in the top ten clones.

This clone was seen more than once but under ten times. This receptor's antigen is unknown. Base-call qualities are not available, and no considerably larger clone is one nucleotide away. There are 16 amino acids in the CDR3, from cysteine to phenylalanine inclusive. The retained sequence is limited to the CDR3, 48 bases, with the frame set at the first base. Based on the germline V gene, the CDR1 and CDR2 sequences are SGDLS and YYNGEE. V is pared back by 0 bases and J by 4 bases, with 11 bases lying between the germline termini. Recombination connected TRBV9 to TRBJ1-6; the D gene remains uncertain. This specimen consisted of peripheral blood, obtained 28 days after the second AZD1222 dose. The sequence was obtained from an adult who received the AZD1222 COVID-19 vaccine. The DNA sequence is TGTGCCAGCAGCGTAGCGGCACCTTCATATAATTCACCCCTCCACTTT. This is translated as CASSVAAPSYNSPLHF.